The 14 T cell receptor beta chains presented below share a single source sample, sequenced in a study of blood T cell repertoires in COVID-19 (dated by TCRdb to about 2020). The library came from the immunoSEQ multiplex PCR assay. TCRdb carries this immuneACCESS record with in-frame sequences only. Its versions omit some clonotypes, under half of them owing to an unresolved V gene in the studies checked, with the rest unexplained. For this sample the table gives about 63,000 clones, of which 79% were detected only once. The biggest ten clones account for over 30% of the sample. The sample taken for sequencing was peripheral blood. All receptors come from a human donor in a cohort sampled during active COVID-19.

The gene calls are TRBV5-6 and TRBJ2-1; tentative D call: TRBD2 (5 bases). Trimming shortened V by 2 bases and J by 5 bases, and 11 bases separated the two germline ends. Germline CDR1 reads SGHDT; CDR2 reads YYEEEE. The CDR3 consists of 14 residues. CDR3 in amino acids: CASSFVGENNEQFF. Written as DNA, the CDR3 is TGTGCCAGCAGCTTTGTCGGGGAGAACAATGAGCAGTTCTTC.

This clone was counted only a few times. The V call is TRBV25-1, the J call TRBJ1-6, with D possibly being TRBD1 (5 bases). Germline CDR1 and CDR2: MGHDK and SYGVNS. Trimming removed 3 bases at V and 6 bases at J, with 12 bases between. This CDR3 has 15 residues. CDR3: CASSESGGSNSPLHF. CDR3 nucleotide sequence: TGTGCCAGCAGTGAGTCCGGGGGGAGTAATTCACCCCTCCACTTT.

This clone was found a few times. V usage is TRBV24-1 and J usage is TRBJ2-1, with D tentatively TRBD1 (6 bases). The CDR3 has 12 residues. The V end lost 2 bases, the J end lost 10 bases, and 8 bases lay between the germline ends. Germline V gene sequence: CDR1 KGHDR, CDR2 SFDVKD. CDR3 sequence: CATSDWGHEQFF. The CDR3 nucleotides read TGTGCCACCAGTGATTGGGGGCACGAGCAGTTCTTC.

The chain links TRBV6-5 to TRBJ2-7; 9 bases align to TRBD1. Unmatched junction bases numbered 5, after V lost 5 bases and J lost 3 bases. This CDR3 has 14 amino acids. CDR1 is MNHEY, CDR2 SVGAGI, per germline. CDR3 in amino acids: CASSRDRGGYEQYF. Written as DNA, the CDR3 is TGTGCCAGCAGTCGTGACAGGGGGGGCTACGAGCAGTACTTC.

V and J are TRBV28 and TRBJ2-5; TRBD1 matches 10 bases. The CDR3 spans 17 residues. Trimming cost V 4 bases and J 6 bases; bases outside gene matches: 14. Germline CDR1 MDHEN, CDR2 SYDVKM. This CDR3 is CASSSLRPGQGMKTQYF. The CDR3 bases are TGTGCCAGCAGTTCGTTACGTCCGGGACAGGGGATGAAGACCCAGTACTTC.

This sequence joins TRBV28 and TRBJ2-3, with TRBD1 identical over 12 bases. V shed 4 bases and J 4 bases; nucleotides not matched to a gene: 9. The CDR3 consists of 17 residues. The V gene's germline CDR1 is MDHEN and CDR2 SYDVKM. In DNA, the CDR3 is TGTGCCAGCAGTTCCCGCCGCCGGGACAGGGGGCCAGATACGCAGTATTTT. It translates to CASSSRRRDRGPDTQYF. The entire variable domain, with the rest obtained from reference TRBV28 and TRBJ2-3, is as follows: DVKVTQSSRYLVKRTGEKVFLECVQDMDHENMFWYRQDPGLGLRLIYFSYDVKMKEKGDIPEGYSVSREKKERFSLILESASTNQTSMYLCASSSRRRDRGPDTQYFGPGTRLTVL.

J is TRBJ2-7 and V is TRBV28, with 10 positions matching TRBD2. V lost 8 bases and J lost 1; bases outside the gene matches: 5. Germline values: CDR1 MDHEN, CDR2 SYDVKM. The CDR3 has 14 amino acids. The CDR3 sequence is CASYRTSGSYEQYF. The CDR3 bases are TGTGCCAGCTACCGGACTAGCGGTTCCTACGAGCAGTACTTC.

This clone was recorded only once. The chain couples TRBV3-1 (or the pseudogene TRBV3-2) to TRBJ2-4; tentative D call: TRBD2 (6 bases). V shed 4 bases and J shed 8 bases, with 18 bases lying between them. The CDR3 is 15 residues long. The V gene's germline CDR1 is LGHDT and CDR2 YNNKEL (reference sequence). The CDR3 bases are TGTGCCAGCAGCCGGGACGGGAGAGTTACGGACATTCAGTACTTC. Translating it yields CASSRDGRVTDIQYF.

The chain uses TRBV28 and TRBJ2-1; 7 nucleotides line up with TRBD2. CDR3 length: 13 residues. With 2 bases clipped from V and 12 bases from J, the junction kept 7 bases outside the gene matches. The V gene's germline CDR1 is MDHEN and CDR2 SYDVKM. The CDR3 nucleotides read TGTGCCAGCAGTTTAGGCTATGGCGGGAGGCAGTTCTTC. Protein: CASSLGYGGRQFF.

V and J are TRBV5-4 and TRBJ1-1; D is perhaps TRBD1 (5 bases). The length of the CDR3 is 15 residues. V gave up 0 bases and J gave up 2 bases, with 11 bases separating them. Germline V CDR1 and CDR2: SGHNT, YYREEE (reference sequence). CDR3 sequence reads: CASSLGPGDNTEAFF. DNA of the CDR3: TGTGCCAGCAGCTTGGGTCCGGGGGACAACACTGAAGCTTTCTTT. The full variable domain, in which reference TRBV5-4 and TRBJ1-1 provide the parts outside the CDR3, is ETGVTQSPTHLIKTRGQQVTLRCSSQSGHNTVSWYQQALGQGPQFIFQYYREEENGRGNFPPRFSGLQFPNYSSELNVNALELDDSALYLCASSLGPGDNTEAFFGQGTRLTVV.

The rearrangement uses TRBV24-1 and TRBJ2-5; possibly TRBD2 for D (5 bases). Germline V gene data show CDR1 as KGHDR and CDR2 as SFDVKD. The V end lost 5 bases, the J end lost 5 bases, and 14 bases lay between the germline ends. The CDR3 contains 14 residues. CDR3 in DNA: TGTGCCACCAGTGTAGGTGGGAGCCTGGAGACCCAGTACTTC. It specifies CATSVGGSLETQYF.

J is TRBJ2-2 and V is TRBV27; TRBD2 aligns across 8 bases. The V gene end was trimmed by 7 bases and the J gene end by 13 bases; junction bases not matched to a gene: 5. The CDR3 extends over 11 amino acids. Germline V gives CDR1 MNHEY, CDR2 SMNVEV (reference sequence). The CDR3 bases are TGTGCCAGCAAACGGGAGGGTGGGCTGTTTTTT. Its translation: CASKREGGLFF.

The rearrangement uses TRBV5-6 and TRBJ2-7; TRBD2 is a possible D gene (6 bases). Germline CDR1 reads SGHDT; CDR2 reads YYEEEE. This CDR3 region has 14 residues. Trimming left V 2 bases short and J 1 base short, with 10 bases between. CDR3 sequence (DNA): TGTGCCAGCAGCTTTACGGGGGTTTCCTACGAGCAGTACTTC. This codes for CASSFTGVSYEQYF.

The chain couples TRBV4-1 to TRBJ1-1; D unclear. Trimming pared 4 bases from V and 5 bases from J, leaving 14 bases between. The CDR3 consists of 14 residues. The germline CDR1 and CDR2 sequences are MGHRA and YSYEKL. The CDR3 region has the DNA TGCGCCAGCAGCCCGGTGACCGGGGTAACTGAAGCTTTCTTT. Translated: CASSPVTGVTEAFF.